A single sample gave rise to the 11 T cell receptor beta chains below, sequenced in a study of neurological immune-mediated disorders. MiXCR was run by TCRdb on the 5' RACE reads, yielding one entry per CDR3 protein. This sample carries 35,000 to 45,000 distinct CDR3 sequences, 12% to 15% of them seen once, and the ten largest clones take over 25%. The sequencing input was PBMCs. The receptor set was obtained from a woman between 45 and 60 years old with HTLV-1-associated myelopathy (HAM/TSP).

This clonotype has at least ten counts. The CDR3 DNA is TGCAGTGCTCCGATAGGGACAGGGGGAAATAGCAATCAGCCCCAGCATTTT. Translating gives CSAPIGTGGNSNQPQHF. The V and J genes are TRBV20-1 and TRBJ1-5; TRBD1 agrees at 11 bases. J lost 0 bases, V lost 5 bases, and 9 bases had no gene match. Looked up from germline, CDR1 is DFQATT and CDR2 is SNEGSKA (reference sequence). CDR3 length equals 17 residues.

The rearrangement links TRBV5-1 to TRBJ1-2, with unresolved D. There are 14 residues in the CDR3. Germline loops: CDR1 SGHRS, CDR2 YFSETQ. V was shortened by 7 bases and J by 4 bases, with 17 bases between the two germline ends. The CDR3 sequence is CASVDPGSGYGYTF. CDR3 sequence (DNA): TGCGCCAGCGTAGATCCGGGGTCGGGCTATGGCTACACCTTC.

This clonotype came up once. A read error may explain this, as a much larger clone is one base away. The rearrangement joins TRBV20-1 to TRBJ2-1; 8 positions match TRBD2. Germline assignment: CDR1 DFQATT and CDR2 SNEGSKA (reference sequence). The length of the CDR3 is 15 residues. V dropped 0 bases and J dropped 4; count of bases not matched to a gene: 5. The CDR3 nucleotides read TGCAGTGCTAGAGATCCCAGCGGGGGATACAATGAGCAGTTCTTC. Protein product: CSARDPSGGYNEQFF.

This clonotype has ten or more counts. The chain combines TRBV6-6 with TRBJ1-5, with TRBD1 matching over 8 bases. V lost 6 bases and J lost 1; bases outside the gene matches: 2. The CDR3 sequence is 14 residues long. Germline CDR1 is MNHNY and CDR2 is SVGAGI (reference sequence). CDR3 in DNA: TGTGCCAGCAGGAGGACAGGGAGCAATCAGCCCCAGCATTTT. This gives the protein CASRRTGSNQPQHF.

This clonotype was observed at least ten times. CDR3 sequence: CASSQDRAASGNTIYF. CDR3 DNA: TGCGCCAGCAGCCAAGACCGGGCAGCTTCTGGAAACACCATATATTTT. This chain joins TRBV4-3 and TRBJ1-3; D is unclear. Trimming cost V 0 bases and J 1 base, with 10 bases left between them. The germline CDR1 and CDR2 sequences are LGHNA and YSLEER. There are 16 residues in the CDR3.

This clonotype was counted many times. J is TRBJ2-4 and V is TRBV5-6; D possibly uses TRBD1 or TRBD2 (5 bases each). V was cut by 0 bases and J by 6 bases, with 16 bases left in between. The length of the CDR3 is 16 residues. Germline CDR1 reads SGHDT; CDR2 reads YYEEEE. The CDR3 loop is CASSLEVLRDGNIQYF. CDR3 nucleotide sequence: TGTGCCAGCAGCTTGGAGGTTCTACGGGACGGAAACATTCAGTACTTC.

This clonotype was detected ten times or more. V is TRBV2 and J is TRBJ1-5, with 8 bases that match TRBD1. The CDR3 has 20 residues. The trim removed 1 base at V and 3 bases at J, leaving 17 bases unmatched. From germline, CDR1 is SNHLY and CDR2 FYNNEI. Here the CDR3 reads CASSEVPPDRANFPNQPQHF. The DNA of the CDR3 is TGTGCCAGCAGTGAAGTGCCCCCGGACAGGGCAAATTTCCCCAATCAGCCCCAGCATTTT.

The table lists this clonotype with many counts. The gene calls are TRBV4-1 and TRBJ2-1; 11 positions agree with TRBD2. The germline CDR1 and CDR2 sequences are MGHRA and YSYEKL. CDR3 size: 17 residues. Trimming removed 1 base from V and 3 bases from J; junction bases left unmatched: 5. The CDR3, as DNA: TGCGCCAGCAGCCAAGTACTAGCGGGGGTCTTCTACAATGAGCAGTTCTTC. Its protein is CASSQVLAGVFYNEQFF.

This clonotype was recorded at least ten times. The J gene is TRBJ2-2, the V gene TRBV12-3 or TRBV12-4; D ambiguous. Deletions cut 2 bases from V and 0 bases from J, with 7 bases between. CDR3 length equals 15 residues. CDR3 nucleotide sequence: TGTGCCAGCAGTTTAAGATCCGCGAACACCGGGGAGCTGTTTTTT. It is translated as CASSLRSANTGELFF.

This clonotype was observed at least ten times. The rearrangement uses TRBV20-1 and TRBJ1-2; TRBD1 matches at 8 bases. This CDR3 spans 15 amino acids. After removal of 4 bases from V and 2 bases from J, the junction contained 9 bases not matched to a gene. Per germline, CDR1 DFQATT and CDR2 SNEGSKA (reference sequence). CDR3 sequence (DNA): TGCAGTGCTATCGCATCGGGACAGGCGAACTATGGCTACACCTTC. Translated: CSAIASGQANYGYTF.

This clonotype appeared a few times. The V gene is TRBV2, the J gene TRBJ1-2; tentatively, D is TRBD1 (6 bases). CDR1 is SNHLY and CDR2 is FYNNEI in the germline V gene. V shed 5 bases and J shed 10 bases, with 17 bases lying between them. The CDR3 consists of 13 residues. The CDR3 is CASSTKGEADYTF. The CDR3 nucleotides read TGTGCCAGCAGTACAAAGGGGGAAGCTGACTACACCTTC.